This T cell receptor (beta chain) was captured in a study of T cells in localized non-small cell lung cancer. The CDR3 runs to 13 residues. The germline CDR1 and CDR2 sequences are KGHSH and LQKENI. Deletions cut 0 bases from V and 8 bases from J, with 10 bases between. Concerning this clone: What it recognizes is unknown.

Clones were sequenced by immunoSEQ multiplex PCR, and TCRdb holds only the in-frame ones, with some missing. This table has tens of thousands of clones, 92% appearing once. Findings and limits, study-wide: Maximal T cell clonality occurred in uninvolved adjacent lung, with tumor ranking below it. It remains possible that heterogeneity exists, since only one tumor region was sequenced. Adjacent lung was found to contain a median roughly 58 of the top 100 tumor clones.

The V call is TRBV18, the J call TRBJ1-2; the D is unclear. The sample was peripheral blood, taken before any cancer treatment. The clonotype originates from a female donor older than 55 with stage I lung adenocarcinoma. DNA for the CDR3: TGTGCCAGCTCACCACCGACCCGCCGAGGCTACACCTTC. This sequence encodes CASSPPTRRGYTF. The full variable domain, in which reference TRBV18 and TRBJ1-2 provide the parts outside the CDR3, is NAGVMQNPRHLVRRRGQEARLRCSPMKGHSHVYWYRQLPEEGLKFMVYLQKENIIDESGMPKERFSAEFPKEGPSILRIQQVVRGDSAAYFCASSPPTRRGYTFGSGTRLTVV.